Detailed here is one TCR beta chain. The antigen remains unidentified. These data are taken from a study of sequential checkpoint blockade in melanoma. Study-wide background: DNA from around 87 pretreatment tumor samples underwent TCRβ immunosequencing. Notes on the study in general: Rising tumor T-cell fraction and clonality meant about 30 times likelier benefit.

The repertoire was sequenced with immunoSEQ multiplex PCR; TCRdb's copy has only in-frame clones and lacks some. The table has a few thousand clones, 20% to 25% seen once; the top ten hold 30%. Treatment denoted: randomized to nivolumab then ipilimumab (arm A) or the reverse (arm B). Patients had received no earlier DNA-damaging chemotherapy. V was clipped by 5 bases and J by 7 bases, with 17 bases between them. The CDR3 is made up of 14 amino acids. CDR1 MNHGY and CDR2 SAAAGT come from the germline V gene. The sequences come from tumor tissue (inferred from file names), collected from a patient given nivolumab and ipilimumab in sequence. The chain joins TRBV6-8 to TRBJ1-1; a weak D match, TRBD1 (6 bases). The receptor was isolated from a human donor with melanoma. CDR3 in amino acids: CASSRNRESYEAFF. The CDR3 region has the DNA TGTGCCAGCAGTCGTAACAGGGAGTCCTATGAAGCTTTCTTT.